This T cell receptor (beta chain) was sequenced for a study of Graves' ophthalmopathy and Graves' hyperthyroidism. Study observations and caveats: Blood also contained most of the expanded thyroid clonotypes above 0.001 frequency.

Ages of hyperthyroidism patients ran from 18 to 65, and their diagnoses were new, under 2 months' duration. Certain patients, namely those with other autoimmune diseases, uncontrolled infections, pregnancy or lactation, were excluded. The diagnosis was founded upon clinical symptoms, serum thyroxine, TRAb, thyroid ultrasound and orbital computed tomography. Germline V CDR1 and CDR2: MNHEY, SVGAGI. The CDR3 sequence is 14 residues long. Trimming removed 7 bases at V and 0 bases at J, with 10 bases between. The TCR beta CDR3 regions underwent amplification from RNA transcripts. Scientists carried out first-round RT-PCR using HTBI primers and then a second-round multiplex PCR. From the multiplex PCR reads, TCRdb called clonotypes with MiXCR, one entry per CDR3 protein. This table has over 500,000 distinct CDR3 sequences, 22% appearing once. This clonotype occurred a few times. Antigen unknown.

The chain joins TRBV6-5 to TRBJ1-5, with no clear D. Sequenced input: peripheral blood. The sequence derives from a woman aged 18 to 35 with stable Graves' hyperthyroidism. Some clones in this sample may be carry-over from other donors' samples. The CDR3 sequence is CASTSQDSNQPQHF. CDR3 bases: TGTGCCAGCACCTCTCAAGATAGCAATCAGCCCCAGCATTTT.